In its sample, the clone carrying this T cell receptor beta chain was seen many times. Its antigen is undetermined. The data stem from a study of CD8 T cells in ankylosing spondylitis. TCR beta libraries were made by quantitative 5'-RACE with molecular barcodes. TCRdb re-called the 5' RACE reads through MiXCR, storing one row per CDR3 protein. The table includes 670,000 or so distinct CDR3 sequences, over 15% detected once. The CDR3 totals 13 residues. V shed 5 bases and J shed 0 bases, with 6 bases lying between them. Germline CDR1 MNHEY, CDR2 SMNVEV (reference sequence). General observations from the study: Seemingly characteristic of ankylosing spondylitis blood was a TCR beta motif consisting of roughly 8 highly homologous variants. Earlier studies detected some motif variants in reactive arthritis synovial fluid and blood. Disease-associated clones were reportedly significantly overrepresented in matched ankylosing spondylitis synovial fluid. Disease-linked clones were found to be CD8+ and relatively rare in peripheral blood.

This clonotype was sampled from a male donor with ankylosing spondylitis. The chain couples TRBV27 to TRBJ2-3; no firm D call. The sequenced sample consisted of blood, either unsorted or a sorted T cell fraction (not recorded which). The CDR3 nucleotides are TGTGCCAGCAGTCACTCTAGCACAGATACGCAGTATTTT. This codes for CASSHSSTDTQYF.